Below are 27 T cell receptor beta chains sequenced from a single sample in a study of shared clonotypes between healthy human individuals. TCRdb's table, derived via immunoSEQ multiplex PCR, lists solely in-frame clones and lacks some. The top ten hold more than 0.3% of the sample, which has approximately 350,000 clones, 96% seen once. The sample taken for sequencing was memory CD8+ T cells sorted from blood. The sample's subset: CD45RO+ cells pooled with CCR7-negative TemRA cells. All receptors derive from a man younger than 45 in good health.

The chain links TRBV18 to TRBJ1-2, with D possibly being TRBD1 (6 bases). Trimming stripped 0 bases from V and 5 bases from J, with 10 bases between. The CDR3 extends over 14 amino acids. Germline V gene sequence: CDR1 KGHSH, CDR2 LQKENI. CDR3 residues: CASSPPGAYYGYTF. CDR3 sequence (DNA): TGTGCCAGCTCACCACCGGGGGCTTATTATGGCTACACCTTC.

J is TRBJ2-3 and V is TRBV10-3; D is undetermined. The germline V and J ends were trimmed by 4 bases and 1 base, with 9 bases remaining between them. Germline-derived CDR1 and CDR2 are ENHRY and SYGVKD. This CDR3 comprises 14 residues. The CDR3 loop reads CAISGRLGTDTQYF. The CDR3 DNA reads TGTGCCATCAGTGGACGACTCGGCACAGATACGCAGTATTTT.

This clone is a singleton in its sample. Other DNA variants within this sample encode the same CDR3. The chain couples TRBV2 to TRBJ2-7; perhaps TRBD1 as D (5 bases). CDR1 and CDR2 from the germline V gene are SNHLY and FYNNEI. The CDR3 is 12 residues long. Trimming pared 2 bases from V and 3 bases from J, leaving 5 bases between. The CDR3: CASSERGYEQYF. For the CDR3, the DNA is TGTGCCAGCAGTGAAAGGGGCTACGAGCAGTACTTC. Supplemented by reference TRBV2 and TRBJ2-7, the full variable domain reads EPEVTQTPSHQVTQMGQEVILRCVPISNHLYFYWYRQILGQKVEFLVSFYNNEISEKSEIFDDQFSVERPDGSNFTLKIRSTKLEDSAMYFCASSERGYEQYFGPGTRLTVT.

V gene TRBV27 combines with J gene TRBJ1-2; possibly TRBD1 for D (5 bases). Germline CDR1 is MNHEY and CDR2 is SMNVEV (reference sequence). V was pared by 6 bases and J by 0 bases, with 8 bases between. The CDR3 totals 13 residues. CDR3 bases: TGTGCCAGCAGCCCGGGACCTAACTATGGCTACACCTTC. Translated, it gives CASSPGPNYGYTF.

This clone appeared a single time. The V and J genes are TRBV7-9 and TRBJ2-6; TRBD1 matches at 7 bases. Germline V lookup: CDR1 SEHNR, CDR2 FQNEAQ (reference sequence). The trim removed 5 bases at V and 0 bases at J, leaving 13 bases unmatched. The CDR3 has 19 residues. CDR3 protein: CASSAGWGTDVSGANVLTF. CDR3 nucleotide sequence: TGTGCCAGCAGCGCGGGCTGGGGGACAGATGTCTCTGGGGCCAACGTCCTGACTTTC.

The gene calls are TRBV10-2 and TRBJ2-3; TRBD1 aligns across 7 bases. CDR3 length: 14 amino acids. V was pared by 9 bases and J by 0 bases, with 6 bases of the junction left unmatched. Germline CDR1 reads WSHSY; CDR2 reads SAAADI. This CDR3 is CASDRDSSTDTQYF. CDR3 bases: TGCGCCAGTGACCGGGACAGCAGCACAGATACGCAGTATTTT.

This chain connects TRBV5-1 to TRBJ2-7; 10 nucleotides line up with TRBD1. V lost 2 bases to trimming and J lost 3 bases; unmatched junction nucleotides: 2. Germline loops: CDR1 SGHRS, CDR2 YFSETQ. The CDR3 is 14 amino acids. The CDR3 region has the DNA TGCGCCAGCAGCTTATGGACAGGGGGCTACGAGCAGTACTTC. This translates into CASSLWTGGYEQYF.

The J gene is TRBJ2-1, the V gene TRBV10-3; TRBD2 matches 8 bases. Germline loops: CDR1 ENHRY, CDR2 SYGVKD. The CDR3 runs to 13 residues. Trimming at V came to 6 bases and at J to 10 bases, leaving 8 bases not matched to a gene. The DNA for the CDR3 is TGTGCCATCAGCGCCGGGACTAGACGGGAGCAGTTCTTC. Residues: CAISAGTRREQFF.

The chain recombines TRBV11-2 with TRBJ2-1, with 9 bases identical to TRBD2. With V trimmed by 6 bases and J by 3 bases, 9 bases remained unmatched. The CDR3 is 16 residues long. The germline gives CDR1 SGHAT, CDR2 FQNNGV. The CDR3 DNA sequence: TGTGCCAGCAGAAAACTAGCGGGCCTGTTCTACAATGAGCAGTTCTTC. Its protein product is CASRKLAGLFYNEQFF. Drawing the rest from reference TRBV11-2 and TRBJ2-1, the complete variable domain is EAGVAQSPRYKIIEKRQSVAFWCNPISGHATLYWYQQILGQGPKLLIQFQNNGVVDDSQLPKDRFSAERLKGVDSTLKIQPAKLEDSAVYLCASRKLAGLFYNEQFFGPGTRLTVL.

This clone has a single count. V usage is TRBV28 and J usage is TRBJ2-5; D may be TRBD2 (6 bases). Germline V gives CDR1 MDHEN, CDR2 SYDVKM. The CDR3 is made up of 12 amino acids. The V end was cut by 7 bases, the J end by 7 bases, with 13 bases between. The CDR3 sequence: CASTPEGGTQYF. The CDR3 bases are TGTGCCAGCACCCCAGAGGGAGGGACCCAGTACTTC.

The rearrangement links TRBV2 to TRBJ2-5, with 8 bases aligning to TRBD2. The V gene's germline CDR1 is SNHLY and CDR2 FYNNEI. With V trimmed by 2 bases and J by 3 bases, 5 bases remained unmatched. The CDR3 is 15 residues long. The CDR3 is CASSERSGLEETQYF. CDR3 nucleotides: TGTGCCAGCAGTGAAAGGTCGGGACTAGAAGAGACCCAGTACTTC.

The chain has TRBV2 and TRBJ2-3, with 7 bases fitting TRBD2. Germline V gene sequence: CDR1 SNHLY, CDR2 FYNNEI. Germline trimming cut 5 bases from V and 3 bases from J; bases unmatched to any gene: 5. The CDR3 consists of 14 residues. The DNA of the CDR3 is TGTGCCAGCAGTAGGCTAGCGGTTACAGATACGCAGTATTTT. Translation gives CASSRLAVTDTQYF.

V gene TRBV5-4 combines with J gene TRBJ1-2; D uncertain. The ends were cut back, 0 bases at V and 4 bases at J, with 13 bases in the middle. Looked up from germline, CDR1 is SGHNT and CDR2 is YYREEE (reference sequence). This CDR3 has 15 residues. This CDR3 is CASSLGRTELYGYTF. The DNA for the CDR3 is TGTGCCAGCAGCTTGGGCCGGACGGAACTCTATGGCTACACCTTC.

The J gene is TRBJ2-1, the V gene TRBV2, with 8 bases identical to TRBD2. The trim removed 3 bases at V and 8 bases at J, leaving 9 bases unmatched. The CDR3 runs 15 residues. From germline, CDR1 is SNHLY and CDR2 FYNNEI. The CDR3 is CASSDSGRGEHEQFF. The CDR3 bases are TGTGCCAGCAGTGATTCCGGGAGGGGCGAACATGAGCAGTTCTTC.

This clone was counted once. This chain links TRBV4-2 with TRBJ2-7; D unclear. The ends were cut back, 1 base at V and 3 bases at J, with 7 bases in the middle. This CDR3 is built from 13 residues. The V gene's germline CDR1 is LGHNA and CDR2 YNFKEQ. The CDR3 coding sequence is TGTGCCAGCAGCCAAGGGGCCAGCTACGAGCAGTACTTC. The encoded protein is CASSQGASYEQYF.

The chain uses TRBV5-6 and TRBJ1-6; 8 nucleotides match TRBD1. The CDR3 has 15 residues. The V and J ends lost 2 bases and 9 bases, in that order; junction bases with no gene match: 7. The germline CDR1 and CDR2 sequences are SGHDT and YYEEEE. CDR3 sequence: CASSLLTGVGSPLHF. In DNA form, the CDR3 reads TGTGCCAGCAGCTTACTGACAGGGGTTGGTTCACCCCTCCACTTT.

The chain joins TRBV28 to TRBJ1-1, with D maybe TRBD1 (5 bases). CDR1 is MDHEN, CDR2 SYDVKM, per germline. Trimming took off 6 bases at V and 2 bases at J, with 13 bases between the two ends. CDR3 length: 14 amino acids. DNA of the CDR3: TGTGCCAGCAGGGGAGCGACAGTTAACACTGAAGCTTTCTTT. This sequence encodes CASRGATVNTEAFF.

This chain connects TRBV6-4 to TRBJ2-1; 8 positions match TRBD1. The V and J ends lost 0 bases and 3 bases, in that order; junction bases with no gene match: 7. The CDR3 runs to 17 residues. Germline V gene sequence: CDR1 MRHNA, CDR2 SNTAGT. This CDR3 reads CASSDSNPGGFYNEQFF. CDR3 nucleotide sequence: TGTGCCAGCAGTGACTCGAATCCAGGGGGCTTCTACAATGAGCAGTTCTTC.

The V gene is TRBV7-2, the J gene TRBJ2-3, with D unresolved. The germline V gene encodes CDR1 SGHTA and CDR2 FQGNSA. CDR3 length: 15 residues. Trimming pared 4 bases from V and 2 bases from J, leaving 13 bases between. CDR3 region: CASSSDGRATDTQYF. Here the CDR3 DNA reads TGTGCCAGCAGCTCGGACGGCCGGGCCACAGATACGCAGTATTTT.

In the case of this clone: Other DNA sequences in this specimen translate into the identical CDR3. This chain joins TRBV20-1 and TRBJ2-1, with D possibly being TRBD2 (5 bases). The ends were cut back, 2 bases at V and 6 bases at J, with 5 bases in the middle. The germline V gene encodes CDR1 DFQATT and CDR2 SNEGSKA (reference sequence). The length of the CDR3 is 11 residues. This chain's CDR3 is CSARTSNEQFF. The DNA of the CDR3 is TGCAGTGCTAGAACTAGCAATGAGCAGTTCTTC.

In regard to this clone: At the DNA level, this CDR3 is encoded by other sequences in the same sample as well. The CDR3 region is CASSLGLITDTQYF. As DNA, the CDR3 is TGCGCCAGCAGCTTGGGACTTATCACAGATACGCAGTATTTT. V is TRBV5-1 and J is TRBJ2-3; D gene ambiguous. The CDR3 has 14 amino acids. Germline V gives CDR1 SGHRS, CDR2 YFSETQ. Trimming left V 0 bases short and J 2 bases short, with 7 bases between.

The chain uses TRBV10-3 and TRBJ2-7; 11 bases are a match to TRBD2. This CDR3 region has 14 residues. Germline CDR1 is ENHRY and CDR2 is SYGVKD. Unmatched junction bases numbered 8, after V lost 10 bases and J lost 3 bases. Here the CDR3 reads CATGKGLAGYEQYF. The CDR3 DNA reads as TGTGCCACCGGGAAAGGACTAGCGGGCTACGAGCAGTACTTC.

This chain connects TRBV6-1 to TRBJ2-7; D is ambiguous. V was shortened by 9 bases and J by 6 bases, with 18 bases between the two germline ends. Germline V gene lookup returns CDR1 MNHNS and CDR2 SASEGT. The CDR3 is made up of 13 amino acids. The CDR3 region has the DNA TGTGCCAGTTTGGACGTCCTTTCCCCCGAGCAGTACTTC. Protein sequence: CASLDVLSPEQYF.

The J gene is TRBJ2-2, the V gene TRBV6-5; 9 bases agree with TRBD1. The germline CDR1 and CDR2 sequences are MNHEY and SVGAGI. The trim removed 5 bases at V and 6 bases at J, leaving 7 bases unmatched. This CDR3 contains 15 residues. DNA of the CDR3: TGTGCCAGCAGTGGGACAGGGAGGAGACCCGGGGAGCTGTTTTTT. Its protein is CASSGTGRRPGELFF.

This clone was picked up a small number of times. V is TRBV30 and J is TRBJ2-1, with D perhaps TRBD2 (6 bases). The CDR3 is 13 residues long. Deletions cut 4 bases from V and 4 bases from J, with 11 bases between. Germline assignment: CDR1 GTSNPN and CDR2 SVGIG (reference sequence). CDR3 protein: CAWTGGLYNEQFF. The CDR3 nucleotides read TGTGCCTGGACTGGGGGACTGTACAATGAGCAGTTCTTC.

The J gene is TRBJ2-7, the V gene TRBV7-8; 13 nucleotides match TRBD2. CDR3 size: 16 residues. Germline CDR1 reads SGHVS; CDR2 reads FQNEAQ. V lost 5 bases and J lost 7; bases outside the gene matches: 11. The CDR3 loop is CASSLRPGLAGQEQYF. As DNA, the CDR3 is TGTGCCAGCAGCCTCAGGCCGGGACTAGCGGGACAAGAGCAGTACTTC.

The J gene is TRBJ2-1, the V gene TRBV6-5, with 7 nucleotides matching TRBD2. Unmatched junction bases numbered 7, after V lost 6 bases and J lost 2 bases. The germline gives CDR1 MNHEY, CDR2 SVGAGI. The CDR3 sequence is 15 residues long. The CDR3 DNA is TGTGCCAGCAGACCCCGAGCGGGGCCCTACAATGAGCAGTTCTTC. This translates into CASRPRAGPYNEQFF.